The entry that follows covers one T cell receptor beta chain sequence. Its antigen is unknown. These data belong to a study of cytomegalovirus exposure and HLA in healthy donors. Trimming at V came to 2 bases and at J to 3 bases, leaving 10 bases not matched to a gene. This CDR3 is built from 16 residues. The V gene's germline CDR1 is MNHEY and CDR2 SVGAGI. 13 Jbeta primers and 60 Vbeta primers were used for the PCR. Assay: immunoSEQ multiplex PCR; the TCRdb copy retains only in-frame clones and omits some. The sample includes 180,000 or so clones, 70% to 80% seen only once; the top ten take about 1.5%. The study, taken as a whole, reports: Sequencing likely produced, as an artifact, a cluster of highly shared sequence variants. TCR beta sequences reportedly predicted most subjects' HLA-A and HLA-B alleles accurately.

This clonotype originated in a young man in good health and CMV-seronegative. V usage is TRBV6-5 and J usage is TRBJ2-7, with 7 bases lining up with TRBD1. Sequenced sample: PBMCs. The CDR3 sequence is CASSYGGGQRVYEQYF. In DNA form, the CDR3 reads TGTGCCAGCAGTTACGGTGGGGGACAGCGTGTCTACGAGCAGTACTTC.